These 7 T cell receptor beta chains were all obtained from the same sample, sequenced in a study of patients and donors after allogeneic stem cell transplantation. TCRdb ran MiXCR on the RT-PCR reads and lists one entry per CDR3 protein. The sample yields 200,000 to 250,000 distinct CDR3 sequences, 38% seen once. Sequencing used blood, either unsorted or a sorted T cell fraction (not recorded which). The receptor set was obtained from a human donor who was either an allogeneic HSCT recipient or a stem cell or donor lymphocyte infusion donor (not recorded which). It is not recorded whose cells these are; they may come from a transplant donor.

This chain uses TRBV5-1 with TRBJ2-1; the D is unclear. The germline CDR1 and CDR2 sequences are SGHRS and YFSETQ. The CDR3 spans 13 residues. V lost 0 bases to trimming and J lost 8 bases, with 9 bases between them. The CDR3 here is CASSLGPSDEQFF. For the CDR3, the DNA is TGCGCCAGCAGCTTGGGTCCTAGTGATGAGCAGTTCTTC. Using reference TRBV5-1 and TRBJ2-1 for the parts outside the CDR3, the full variable domain is KAGVTQTPRYLIKTRGQQVTLSCSPISGHRSVSWYQQTPGQGLQFLFEYFSETQRNKGNFPGRFSGRQFSNSRSEMNVSTLELGDSALYLCASSLGPSDEQFFGPGTRLTVL.

J is TRBJ2-2 and V is TRBV12-3 or TRBV12-4; the D gene is possibly TRBD2 (6 bases). This CDR3 spans 13 amino acids. Trimming pared 5 bases from V and 6 bases from J, leaving 10 bases between. The CDR3 loop reads CASSPRRAGELFF. The CDR3 bases are TGTGCCAGCAGTCCGCGGAGGGCCGGGGAGCTGTTTTTT.

This clonotype was observed a few times. V gene TRBV27 combines with J gene TRBJ1-1, with TRBD1 identical over 7 bases. The ends lost 3 bases at V and 2 bases at J; junction bases unmatched: 6. Germline V gene sequence: CDR1 MNHEY, CDR2 SMNVEV (reference sequence). The CDR3 contains 15 residues. CDR3 amino acids: CASSLGDRPNTEAFF. DNA for the CDR3: TGTGCCAGCAGTTTGGGGGACAGACCTAACACTGAAGCTTTCTTT.

The chain employs TRBV29-1 and TRBJ2-7, with 7 bases that match TRBD1. Looked up from germline, CDR1 is SQVTM and CDR2 is ANQGSEA. Losses at the gene ends were 6 bases for V and 4 bases for J; bases not matched to a gene: 9. This CDR3 is built from 13 residues. This CDR3 reads CSVRGQYLYEQYF. Written as DNA, the CDR3 is TGCAGCGTCCGGGGACAGTATTTATACGAGCAGTACTTC.

The V and J genes are TRBV5-1 and TRBJ1-5; 11 nucleotides align to TRBD1. Trimming cost V 0 bases and J 6 bases; bases outside gene matches: 5. The CDR3 runs to 16 residues. The germline gives CDR1 SGHRS, CDR2 YFSETQ. CDR3 sequence reads: CASSLEPGQGVQPQHF. The CDR3 DNA sequence: TGCGCCAGCAGCTTGGAACCGGGACAGGGGGTTCAGCCCCAGCATTTT.

The chain carries TRBV29-1 and TRBJ2-7; D is undetermined. CDR3 length equals 13 residues. Per germline, CDR1 SQVTM and CDR2 ANQGSEA. V was trimmed by 5 bases and J by 7 bases, leaving 18 bases between them. Here the CDR3 DNA reads TGCAGCGTTCGAGCACCGGTGGGTTTGGAGCAGTACTTC. Amino acids: CSVRAPVGLEQYF.

This clonotype showed up just a few times. The chain uses TRBV27 and TRBJ2-6; D not resolved. V was trimmed by 2 bases and J by 0 bases, leaving 8 bases between them. The CDR3 covers 16 residues. Germline assignment: CDR1 MNHEY and CDR2 SMNVEV (reference sequence). The CDR3 here is CASSLRLGSGANVLTF. Written as DNA, the CDR3 is TGTGCCAGCAGTTTACGGTTGGGCTCTGGGGCCAACGTCCTGACTTTC.